Listed here are 28 T cell receptor beta chains from one sample, sequenced in a study of shared clonotypes between healthy human individuals. This table comes from immunoSEQ multiplex PCR, and its TCRdb copy is limited to in-frame clones, with some not included. The sample carries roughly 1 million clones, 70% to 80% recorded once. The sample taken for sequencing was memory CD4+ T cells sorted from blood. Subset: CD45RA-negative fraction. These receptors were collected from a man between 18 and 35 years old in good health.

V is TRBV9 and J is TRBJ1-6; TRBD1 matches 11 bases. Germline CDR1 SGDLS, CDR2 YYNGEE. The CDR3 contains 12 residues. The V and J ends lost 7 bases and 11 bases, in that order; junction bases with no gene match: 2. CDR3: CASGDRGTPLHF. In DNA, the CDR3 is TGTGCCAGCGGGGACAGGGGGACACCCCTCCACTTT.

Only a few counts were recorded for this clone. The chain uses TRBV7-2 and TRBJ2-5; the match to TRBD2 covers 10 bases. Looked up from germline, CDR1 is SGHTA and CDR2 is FQGNSA. CDR3 length: 15 residues. With V trimmed by 4 bases and J by 1 base, 3 bases remained unmatched. CDR3 bases: TGTGCCAGCAGCTGGACTAGCGGACTCCAAGAGACCCAGTACTTC. Residues: CASSWTSGLQETQYF. The variable domain in full, with the rest retrieved from reference TRBV7-2 and TRBJ2-5, is GAGVSQSPSNKVTEKGKDVELRCDPISGHTALYWYRQSLGQGLEFLIYFQGNSAPDKSGLPSDRFSAERTGGSVSTLTIQRTQQEDSAVYLCASSWTSGLQETQYFGPGTRLLVL.

The chain joins TRBV5-1 to TRBJ2-5, with unresolved D. This CDR3 contains 13 residues. The ends were cut back, 4 bases at V and 5 bases at J, with 12 bases in the middle. Germline lookup yields CDR1 SGHRS and CDR2 YFSETQ. CDR3 protein: CASSLASEETQYF. The CDR3 bases are TGCGCCAGCAGCCTTGCATCCGAGGAGACCCAGTACTTC.

The rearrangement links TRBV30 to TRBJ2-3, with D possibly called TRBD1 or TRBD2 (6 bases each). CDR1 and CDR2 from the germline V gene are GTSNPN and SVGIG (reference sequence). The V and J ends lost 2 bases and 6 bases respectively, with 15 bases between them. CDR3 length equals 14 residues. CDR3 nucleotide sequence: TGTGCCTGGAGTTCAAACGGGGGCTCCGATACGCAGTATTTT. As protein: CAWSSNGGSDTQYF.

This clone was seen only a few times. CDR3 loop: CASSWTQSSGGEQFF. The DNA of the CDR3 is TGCGCCAGCAGCTGGACCCAGTCTAGCGGGGGAGAGCAGTTCTTC. The chain joins TRBV5-1 to TRBJ2-1, with 10 bases fitting TRBD2. The CDR3 is 15 amino acids. J was trimmed by 10 bases and V by 3 bases; bases with no gene match: 10. Germline V lookup: CDR1 SGHRS, CDR2 YFSETQ.

The chain is built from TRBV6-5 and TRBJ1-1; TRBD1 aligns across 7 bases. Germline lookup yields CDR1 MNHEY and CDR2 SVGAGI. Trimming took 6 bases from V and 0 from J; bases not matched to a gene: 4. The CDR3 is made up of 14 amino acids. This CDR3 reads CASSRGTVNTEAFF. The CDR3 bases are TGTGCCAGCAGCAGGGGGACAGTGAACACTGAAGCTTTCTTT.

V is TRBV5-6 and J is TRBJ2-1; 10 bases map to TRBD2. Trimming cost V 1 base and J 4 bases; bases outside gene matches: 8. This CDR3 has 17 residues. From germline, CDR1 is SGHDT and CDR2 YYEEEE. Written as DNA, the CDR3 is TGTGCCAGCAGCTTGAGGCTAGCGGGGGAAGTATACAATGAGCAGTTCTTC. It translates to CASSLRLAGEVYNEQFF.

This clone occurred a few times. This chain uses TRBV5-6 with TRBJ2-7; a weak D match, TRBD1 (6 bases). The CDR3 runs 14 residues. Germline V gives CDR1 SGHDT, CDR2 YYEEEE. The V and J ends lost 4 bases and 5 bases respectively, with 16 bases between them. CDR3: CASSQQGYFNEQYF. In nucleotides, the CDR3 is TGTGCCAGCAGCCAACAGGGTTACTTCAACGAGCAGTACTTC.

This clone was seen only a few times. This chain joins TRBV25-1 and TRBJ1-3; 8 bases map to TRBD1. J was trimmed by 3 bases and V by 3 bases; bases with no gene match: 4. Germline CDR1 and CDR2: MGHDK and SYGVNS. The CDR3 is 15 amino acids. CDR3 residues: CASSEPGGGGNTIYF. The CDR3 nucleotides are TGTGCCAGCAGTGAGCCAGGGGGCGGTGGAAACACCATATATTTT.

This clone has just one count. The V and J genes are TRBV11-2 and TRBJ2-7; D not certain. The CDR3 is 14 residues long. The V end lost 0 bases, the J end lost 7 bases, and 13 bases lay between the germline ends. Germline V gives CDR1 SGHAT, CDR2 FQNNGV. In DNA, the CDR3 is TGTGCCAGCAGCTTAGATGGTGGACCAGGAGAGCAGTACTTC. Amino acids: CASSLDGGPGEQYF.

The sample holds many counts of this clone. The chain has TRBV6-6 and TRBJ1-1, with 8 positions matching TRBD1. Germline V gene lookup returns CDR1 MNHNY and CDR2 SVGAGI (reference sequence). The CDR3 sequence is 16 residues long. The J segment lost 2 bases and the V segment lost 6 bases, leaving 11 bases of the junction unmatched. The CDR3 bases are TGTGCCAGCAGGACAGGACAGGGACGTGTAAACACTGAAGCTTTCTTT. The encoded protein is CASRTGQGRVNTEAFF.

The chain couples TRBV6-1 to TRBJ2-6; D remains unclear. The germline gives CDR1 MNHNS, CDR2 SASEGT. Trimming stripped 6 bases from V and 2 bases from J, with 8 bases between. CDR3 size: 14 residues. The CDR3 coding sequence is TGTGCCAGCAGAAGGGTCGCTGGGGCCAACGTCCTGACTTTC. It translates to CASRRVAGANVLTF.

The chain recombines TRBV7-2 with TRBJ1-2; possibly TRBD1 for D (5 bases). CDR1 SGHTA and CDR2 FQGNSA come from the germline V gene. Trimming pared 6 bases from V and 5 bases from J, leaving 31 bases between. The CDR3 has 19 residues. The DNA of the CDR3 is TGTGCCAGCAGTTCAAACGCGGGGGGGAATGGATTATATAGATATGGCTACACCTTC. Translation: CASSSNAGGNGLYRYGYTF.

J is TRBJ2-1 and V is TRBV13; 8 bases fit TRBD2. After removal of 5 bases from V and 4 bases from J, the junction contained 16 bases not matched to a gene. CDR1 and CDR2 from the germline V gene are PRHDT and FYEKMQ (reference sequence). The CDR3 totals 18 residues. CDR3 loop: CASSRSAGRALLYNEQFF. The CDR3 coding sequence is TGTGCCAGCAGCCGTTCTGCCGGGAGGGCCCTGCTTTACAATGAGCAGTTCTTC.

This chain uses TRBV11-2 with TRBJ2-7; D is possibly TRBD2 (6 bases). The CDR3 sequence is 15 residues long. V was clipped by 1 base and J by 5 bases, with 15 bases between them. Germline lookup yields CDR1 SGHAT and CDR2 FQNNGV. Here the CDR3 reads CASSLVAGTFNEQYF. The DNA for the CDR3 is TGTGCCAGCAGCTTAGTTGCCGGGACTTTCAACGAGCAGTACTTC.

The chain uses TRBV7-8 and TRBJ2-7, with 7 positions matching TRBD1. J was trimmed by 2 bases and V by 5 bases; bases with no gene match: 6. The CDR3 is made up of 14 amino acids. Germline V lookup: CDR1 SGHVS, CDR2 FQNEAQ. The CDR3 loop reads CASSQGQATYEQYF. The DNA for the CDR3 is TGTGCCAGCAGCCAAGGACAGGCTACCTACGAGCAGTACTTC.

The chain recombines TRBV5-5 with TRBJ1-4; the D is unclear. The CDR3 has 17 amino acids. Between the trimmed V and J ends, which lost 4 bases and 0 bases, there was a span of 16 bases. Looked up from germline, CDR1 is SGHKS and CDR2 is YYEKEE (reference sequence). The CDR3: CASSRTWTAATNEKLFF. The CDR3 nucleotides are TGTGCCAGCAGCAGAACATGGACCGCCGCAACTAATGAAAAACTGTTTTTT.

In this sample, this clone turned up a few times. The genes are TRBV6-5 and TRBJ2-7; maybe TRBD1 (7 bases). V shed 2 bases and J shed 6 bases, with 17 bases lying between them. Germline V gives CDR1 MNHEY, CDR2 SVGAGI. The CDR3 covers 15 residues. CDR3 in amino acids: CASSYQGGRGGEQYF. The DNA for the CDR3 is TGTGCCAGCAGTTACCAGGGGGGCAGGGGAGGCGAGCAGTACTTC.

This clone was recorded a few times. Different DNA sequences within this sample yield the same CDR3. The V gene is TRBV5-4, the J gene TRBJ1-1, with D possibly matching TRBD1 (5 bases). This CDR3 is built from 13 residues. V was cut by 1 base and J by 1 base, with 5 bases left in between. Germline values: CDR1 SGHNT, CDR2 YYREEE (reference sequence). The CDR3, as DNA: TGTGCCAGCAGCTTGACAGGGAACACTGAAGCTTTCTTT. This sequence encodes CASSLTGNTEAFF. The whole variable domain, filled in from reference TRBV5-4 and TRBJ1-1, reads ETGVTQSPTHLIKTRGQQVTLRCSSQSGHNTVSWYQQALGQGPQFIFQYYREEENGRGNFPPRFSGLQFPNYSSELNVNALELDDSALYLCASSLTGNTEAFFGQGTRLTVV.

The gene calls are TRBV9 and TRBJ2-1; 11 bases align to TRBD2. CDR3 length: 17 residues. Germline CDR1 SGDLS, CDR2 YYNGEE. The V and J ends lost 4 bases and 0 bases, in that order; junction bases with no gene match: 6. CDR3 loop: CASSRTGLADSYNEQFF. The CDR3 DNA follows: TGTGCCAGCAGCAGAACGGGACTAGCGGACTCCTACAATGAGCAGTTCTTC.

This sequence joins TRBV6-5 and TRBJ2-7; TRBD1 agrees at 7 bases. The CDR3 totals 13 residues. J lost 1 base, V lost 7 bases, and 4 bases had no gene match. CDR1 and CDR2 from the germline V gene are MNHEY and SVGAGI. The CDR3, as DNA: TGTGCCAGCACCGGACAGGCTTCCTACGAGCAGTACTTC. Its translation: CASTGQASYEQYF.

This clone turned up a few times. The same CDR3 can be traced to other DNA sequences in this sample. The chain employs TRBV5-1 and TRBJ1-6; 7 nucleotides align to TRBD1. With 0 bases clipped from V and 4 bases from J, the junction kept 1 base outside the gene matches. CDR1 and CDR2 (germline): SGHRS, YFSETQ. The CDR3 spans 15 residues. The CDR3 loop is CASSLEGQYNSPLHF. As DNA, the CDR3 is TGCGCCAGCAGCTTGGAGGGACAGTATAATTCACCCCTCCACTTT.

The chain has TRBV11-2 and TRBJ2-7; TRBD2 aligns across 7 bases. J gave up 2 bases and V 4 bases, and 11 bases lay outside the gene matches. This CDR3 has 16 amino acids. Germline V CDR1 and CDR2: SGHAT, FQNNGV. CDR3 region: CASSSKTPGLAYEQYF. The CDR3 DNA sequence: TGTGCCAGCAGCTCGAAAACCCCCGGACTAGCCTACGAGCAGTACTTC.

A few counts support this clone. This chain uses TRBV28 with TRBJ1-1; TRBD1 is a possible D gene (6 bases). Trimming removed 9 bases from V and 4 bases from J, with 12 bases in between. The CDR3 consists of 12 residues. Germline values: CDR1 MDHEN, CDR2 SYDVKM. The CDR3 loop is CASTRGATEAFF. CDR3 nucleotide sequence: TGTGCCAGTACAAGGGGGGCCACTGAAGCTTTCTTT.

This clone was recorded only once. The J gene is TRBJ1-2, the V gene TRBV6-6; 8 bases are shared with TRBD1. CDR3 length: 14 amino acids. Looked up from germline, CDR1 is MNHNY and CDR2 is SVGAGI (reference sequence). Trimming took 5 bases from V and 4 from J; bases not matched to a gene: 6. The CDR3 DNA reads as TGTGCCAGCAGTGCGACAGGGGATCGCTATGGCTACACCTTC. Translating gives CASSATGDRYGYTF.

The gene calls are TRBV11-2 and TRBJ2-7, with D possibly called TRBD1 or TRBD2 (5 bases each). Trimming removed 2 bases from V and 3 bases from J, with 11 bases in between. Germline CDR1 reads SGHAT; CDR2 reads FQNNGV. The CDR3 covers 14 residues. The CDR3 nucleotides read TGTGCCAGCAGCTTAAGCAGGGAGATCTACGAGCAGTACTTC. It translates to CASSLSREIYEQYF.

The chain recombines TRBV5-4 with TRBJ2-7, with D maybe TRBD1 (6 bases). V gave up 1 base and J gave up 0 bases, with 14 bases separating them. CDR1 is SGHNT and CDR2 is YYREEE in the germline V gene (reference sequence). CDR3 length: 16 amino acids. The CDR3 reads CASSLIGQGISYEQYF. As DNA, the CDR3 is TGTGCCAGCAGCTTGATTGGGCAGGGGATCTCCTACGAGCAGTACTTC.

The chain links TRBV6-5 to TRBJ1-6; unclear D gene. The CDR3 is 15 amino acids. Germline V gene lookup returns CDR1 MNHEY and CDR2 SVGAGI. V was shortened by 6 bases and J by 1 base, with 10 bases between the two germline ends. The CDR3 region is CASRPGSSYNSPLHF. In DNA, the CDR3 is TGTGCCAGCAGGCCAGGTTCTTCCTATAATTCACCCCTCCACTTT.